A selection of T cell receptor beta chains follows, all from one sample in a study of OX40 agonist ivuxolimab in advanced cancers. TCRdb's table, derived via immunoSEQ multiplex PCR, lists solely in-frame clones and lacks some. The table shows 80,000 to 100,000 clones, with 80% to 90% occurring only once. The sample in question was CD4+ or CD8+ T cells sorted from blood, obtained in a trial of the OX40 agonist ivuxolimab. These receptors all come from an adult with an advanced solid tumor such as melanoma, head and neck, liver or kidney cancer. The CDR3 runs from the conserved cysteine through the conserved F or W. D genes are given only for firm matches. The size of a clone is reported for some rows only, either as once, few or many, or as a class for expanded clones.

j_call: TRBJ1-3; d_call: .; v_call: TRBV7-9; clone_size: once; cdr3_aa: CASSWRQEDTIYF; cdr3_nt: TGTGCCAGCAGCTGGCGACAGGAAGACACCATATATTTT
j_call: TRBJ2-1; d_call: .; v_call: TRBV15; clone_size: once; cdr3_aa: CATSREGYNEQFF; cdr3_nt: TGTGCCACCAGCAGAGAAGGCTACAATGAGCAGTTCTTC
j_call: TRBJ2-7; d_call: TRBD2; v_call: TRBV7-8; clone_size: .; cdr3_aa: CASSQGSGATNEQYF; cdr3_nt: TGTGCCAGCAGCCAAGGGAGCGGGGCAACCAACGAGCAGTACTTC
j_call: TRBJ1-1; d_call: TRBD1; v_call: TRBV2; clone_size: .; cdr3_aa: CATEGTGSSEAFF; cdr3_nt: TGTGCCACGGAGGGGACAGGGAGTTCTGAAGCTTTCTTT
j_call: TRBJ2-1; d_call: .; v_call: TRBV4-2; clone_size: .; cdr3_aa: CASSQEGRTDNEQFF; cdr3_nt: TGTGCCAGCAGCCAAGAGGGGCGGACAGACAATGAGCAGTTCTTC
j_call: TRBJ2-7; d_call: .; v_call: TRBV10-3; clone_size: once; cdr3_aa: CAISVSSHEQYF; cdr3_nt: TGTGCCATCAGTGTCTCTAGCCACGAGCAGTACTTC
j_call: TRBJ1-6; d_call: .; v_call: TRBV11-2; clone_size: .; cdr3_aa: CASSSLGVLGGGSPLHF; cdr3_nt: TGTGCCAGCAGCTCTTTAGGGGTTCTGGGGGGTGGTTCACCCCTCCACTTT
j_call: TRBJ2-7; d_call: .; v_call: TRBV5-1; clone_size: .; cdr3_aa: CASSLFAQSSGSNEQYF; cdr3_nt: TGCGCCAGCAGCTTGTTTGCCCAAAGTAGCGGATCTAACGAGCAGTACTTC
j_call: TRBJ1-2; d_call: .; v_call: TRBV27; clone_size: few; cdr3_aa: CASSSQMGTEGYTF; cdr3_nt: TGTGCCAGCAGTTCCCAAATGGGGACTGAAGGCTACACCTTC
j_call: TRBJ2-3; d_call: .; v_call: TRBV5-1; clone_size: .; cdr3_aa: CASSSSPSGESVTQYF; cdr3_nt: TGCGCCAGCAGTTCTTCCCCCTCGGGAGAATCAGTTACGCAGTATTTT
j_call: TRBJ2-7; d_call: TRBD1; v_call: TRBV7-6; clone_size: .; cdr3_aa: CASSVRQGPLYEQYF; cdr3_nt: TGTGCCAGCAGCGTAAGACAGGGGCCCCTATACGAGCAGTACTTC
j_call: TRBJ1-1; d_call: .; v_call: TRBV19; clone_size: .; cdr3_aa: CASSRSATEAFF; cdr3_nt: TGTGCCAGTAGTAGATCGGCCACTGAAGCTTTCTTT
j_call: TRBJ2-7; d_call: TRBD1; v_call: TRBV14; clone_size: .; cdr3_aa: CASSLGQGVSDEQYF; cdr3_nt: TGTGCCAGCAGCCTCGGACAGGGCGTATCGGACGAGCAGTACTTC
j_call: TRBJ2-1; d_call: TRBD2; v_call: TRBV18; clone_size: .; cdr3_aa: CASQRELSYNEQFF; cdr3_nt: TGTGCCAGCCAGCGGGAGTTGTCCTACAATGAGCAGTTCTTC
j_call: TRBJ2-6; d_call: .; v_call: TRBV9; clone_size: .; cdr3_aa: CASSLGGWANVLTF; cdr3_nt: TGTGCCAGCAGCTTGGGAGGCTGGGCCAACGTCCTGACTTTC
j_call: TRBJ2-2; d_call: .; v_call: TRBV29-1; clone_size: .; cdr3_aa: CSARGDTGELFF; cdr3_nt: TGCAGCGCCCGAGGGGACACCGGGGAGCTGTTTTTT
j_call: TRBJ2-1; d_call: TRBD2; v_call: TRBV6-5; clone_size: .; cdr3_aa: CASSYSGGGAVEQFF; cdr3_nt: TGTGCCAGCAGTTACTCGGGCGGGGGGGCCGTTGAGCAGTTCTTC
j_call: TRBJ2-7; d_call: .; v_call: TRBV7-2; clone_size: .; cdr3_aa: CASSFTGNYEQYF; cdr3_nt: TGTGCCAGCAGCTTTACAGGGAACTACGAGCAGTACTTC
j_call: TRBJ1-1; d_call: .; v_call: TRBV20-1; clone_size: .; cdr3_aa: CSAPGRGEAFF; cdr3_nt: TGCAGTGCCCCGGGGCGGGGTGAAGCTTTCTTT
j_call: TRBJ1-1; d_call: .; v_call: TRBV4-1; clone_size: .; cdr3_aa: CASSQRSNTEAFF; cdr3_nt: TGCGCCAGCAGCCAAAGGAGTAACACTGAAGCTTTCTTT
j_call: TRBJ2-5; d_call: .; v_call: TRBV7-2; clone_size: .; cdr3_aa: CASSFGQQETQYF; cdr3_nt: TGTGCCAGCAGCTTCGGACAGCAAGAGACCCAGTACTTC
j_call: TRBJ2-7; d_call: .; v_call: TRBV7-9; clone_size: .; cdr3_aa: CASSLNFRGSVGEQYF; cdr3_nt: TGTGCCAGCAGCTTAAATTTCAGGGGTTCAGTGGGCGAGCAGTACTTC
j_call: TRBJ1-2; d_call: TRBD1; v_call: TRBV7-9; clone_size: .; cdr3_aa: CASGVAGTAINYGYTF; cdr3_nt: TGTGCCAGCGGGGTAGCCGGGACAGCTATTAACTATGGCTACACCTTC
j_call: TRBJ2-7; d_call: .; v_call: TRBV18; clone_size: once; cdr3_aa: CASSPPDSYEQYF; cdr3_nt: TGTGCCAGCTCACCACCGGACAGCTACGAGCAGTACTTC
j_call: TRBJ2-5; d_call: .; v_call: TRBV2; clone_size: few; cdr3_aa: CASSFSYQETQYF; cdr3_nt: TGTGCCAGCAGTTTCAGTTACCAAGAGACCCAGTACTTC
j_call: TRBJ1-3; d_call: .; v_call: TRBV6-1; clone_size: .; cdr3_aa: CASSGFAGLSGNTIYF; cdr3_nt: TGTGCCAGCAGTGGCTTCGCGGGGCTCTCTGGAAACACCATATATTTT
j_call: TRBJ2-3; d_call: TRBD2; v_call: TRBV19; clone_size: .; cdr3_aa: CASSTLRTSGSRDTQYF; cdr3_nt: TGTGCCAGTAGTACCCTTCGGACTAGCGGGAGTAGAGATACGCAGTATTTT
j_call: TRBJ1-2; d_call: .; v_call: TRBV6-6; clone_size: once; cdr3_aa: CASSYSEPGTAYGYTF; cdr3_nt: TGTGCCAGCAGTTACTCCGAACCAGGGACGGCATATGGCTACACCTTC